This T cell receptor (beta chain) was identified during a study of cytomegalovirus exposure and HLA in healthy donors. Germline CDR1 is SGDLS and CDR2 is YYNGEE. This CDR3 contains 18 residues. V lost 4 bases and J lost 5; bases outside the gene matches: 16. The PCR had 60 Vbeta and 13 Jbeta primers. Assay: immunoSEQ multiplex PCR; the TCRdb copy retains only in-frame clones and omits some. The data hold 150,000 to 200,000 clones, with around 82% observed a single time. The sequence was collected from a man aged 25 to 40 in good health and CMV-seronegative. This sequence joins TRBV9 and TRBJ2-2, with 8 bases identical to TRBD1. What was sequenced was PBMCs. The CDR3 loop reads CASSPSFRQGRRTGELFF. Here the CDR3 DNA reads TGTGCCAGCAGCCCTAGTTTCCGACAGGGGCGAAGGACCGGGGAGCTGTTTTTT.